These T cell receptor beta chains were read from a single sample in a study of cytomegalovirus exposure and HLA in healthy donors. The method was immunoSEQ multiplex PCR; TCRdb's version includes in-frame clones alone and lacks a portion of them. Of about 120,000 clones in the sample, around three quarters are singletons; the top ten hold approximately 4.5%. The specimen was PBMCs. All receptors derive from a man between 25 and 39 years old in good health and CMV-seropositive. CDR3s include the opening cysteine and the closing phenylalanine or tryptophan. A D gene is named only where the DNA matches it firmly. Clone sizes are given selectively: once, few, many, or a class where the clone is expanded.

V gene	J gene	clone size	D gene	CDR3 DNA	CDR3 protein
TRBV7-8	TRBJ1-1	.	TRBD1	TGTGCCAGCAGCCCTCGACAGGGCGGGTTGAGCACTGAAGCTTTCTTT	CASSPRQGGLSTEAFF
TRBV23-1	TRBJ1-1	.	TRBD1	TGCGCCAGCAGTCAACTCTACAGACAGGGCCAGAGAATGAACACTGAAGCTTTCTTT	CASSQLYRQGQRMNTEAFF
TRBV5-6	TRBJ1-2	.	TRBD1	TGTGCCAGCAGCCCTGACAGGGGGGTCTATGGCTACACCTTC	CASSPDRGVYGYTF
TRBV7-9	TRBJ2-6	.	TRBD1	TGTGCCAGCAGCTCGGACAGGGAGTCTTCCTGGGGGGCCAACGTCCTGACTTTC	CASSSDRESSWGANVLTF
TRBV11-3	TRBJ2-4	once	.	TGTGCCAGCAGCTTATGGACCCCAGGCTCAGGGAAAAACAGTCAGTACTTC	CASSLWTPGSGKNSQYF
TRBV7-9	TRBJ2-2	.	.	TGTGCCAGCAGCCTGATGGACAGCCCTGATCCCGCGAACACCGGGGAGCTGTTTTTT	CASSLMDSPDPANTGELFF
TRBV7-3	TRBJ2-1	.	TRBD2	TGTTCCAGCAGCCCCTCACTAGCGGGGGGCCGGAATGAGCAGTTCTTC	CSSSPSLAGGRNEQFF
TRBV30	TRBJ1-1	few	.	TGTGCCTGGAGTGTAGGGGTAGTCGGCACTGAAGCTTTCTTT	CAWSVGVVGTEAFF
TRBV6-1	TRBJ2-3	once	.	TGTGCCAGCAGTGACCTCCCCCTTGGGGGGGCCGGGAGGTTAGATACGCAGTATTTT	CASSDLPLGGAGRLDTQYF
TRBV5-1	TRBJ1-6	.	TRBD1	TGCGCCAGCAGCCTCGGACAGGGGAGTTCACCCCTCCACTTT	CASSLGQGSSPLHF
TRBV11-3	TRBJ1-2	.	.	TGTGCCAGCAGCTTAGATCCCGGGAATGGCTACACCTTC	CASSLDPGNGYTF
TRBV7-9	TRBJ2-1	.	.	TGTGCCAGCAGCTTTGAGGGGCGGGGACCTCTCAATGAGCAGTTCTTC	CASSFEGRGPLNEQFF
TRBV5-1	TRBJ2-1	.	TRBD1	TGCGCCAGCAGCGGGGGACAGTACAATGAGCAGTTCTTC	CASSGGQYNEQFF
TRBV11-3	TRBJ2-7	once	.	TGTGCCAGCAGCTTAGATGGGCAGGGAAGAGGATACGAGCAGTACTTC	CASSLDGQGRGYEQYF
TRBV7-9	TRBJ2-1	.	.	TGTGCCAGCAGCTTCCAGTACAATGAGCAGTTCTTC	CASSFQYNEQFF
TRBV25-1	TRBJ2-2	.	TRBD2	TGTGCCAGCAGTGCTATAGGGGCGGGGGGAACCGGGGAGCTGTTTTTT	CASSAIGAGGTGELFF
TRBV4-1	TRBJ2-6	.	.	TGCGCCAGCAGCTTAGACTCTGGGGCCAACGTCCTGACTTTC	CASSLDSGANVLTF
TRBV4-2	TRBJ2-7	.	TRBD2	TGTGCCAGCAGCTCATCCCGGGCGGGAGGGCCCCACGAGCAGTACTTC	CASSSSRAGGPHEQYF
TRBV7-2	TRBJ1-5	few	.	TGTGCCAGCAGCCTAGCTGGGGGGGGCAATCAGCCCCAGCATTTT	CASSLAGGGNQPQHF
TRBV7-3	TRBJ2-5	.	TRBD1	TGTGCCAGCAGACAAGGGGGCAGTCAAGAGACCCAGTACTTC	CASRQGGSQETQYF
TRBV6-5	TRBJ2-7	.	.	TGTGCCAGCAGCATCACAGGGCCACCATACGAGCAGTACTTC	CASSITGPPYEQYF
TRBV19	TRBJ1-2	.	.	TGTGCCAGTAGAAATCTCAGGTTTAACTATGGCTACACCTTC	CASRNLRFNYGYTF
TRBV12-5	TRBJ2-5	.	.	TGTGCTAGTGGTTTGGTACAGACCTTCGGGACCCAGTACTTC	CASGLVQTFGTQYF
TRBV6-4	TRBJ1-1	.	TRBD1	TGTGCCAGCAGTGTGGACAGGGGCACTGAAGCTTTCTTT	CASSVDRGTEAFF
TRBV11-2	TRBJ1-4	.	.	TGTGCCAGCAGCAATTTGGGGGCGGGGGTTCGGGAAAAACTGTTTTTT	CASSNLGAGVREKLFF
TRBV27	TRBJ1-2	few	TRBD1	TGTGCCAGCAGTTCGGACAGGGGAGGCTACACCTTC	CASSSDRGGYTF
TRBV4-3	TRBJ2-7	few	TRBD1	TGCGCCAGCAGCCTCCGGACAGGCCGCTACGAGCAGTACTTC	CASSLRTGRYEQYF
TRBV7-2	TRBJ2-6	.	TRBD2	TGTGCCAGCAGCTTACGAATCCCGGGGGGGGCGAGGGCCAACGTCCTGACTTTC	CASSLRIPGGARANVLTF
TRBV7-6	TRBJ1-2	.	.	TGTGCCAGCAGCTTAAGCCACTCCTATGGCTACACCTTC	CASSLSHSYGYTF
TRBV6-5	TRBJ1-1	.	.	TGTGCCAGCAGTTATTTGACAGGTCTTGAAGCTTTCTTT	CASSYLTGLEAFF
TRBV7-9	TRBJ2-7	.	TRBD2	TGTGCCAGCAGCCCCCCTGGCGGGAGCGGGTACGAGCAGTACTTC	CASSPPGGSGYEQYF
TRBV4-3	TRBJ2-1	.	TRBD2	TGCGCCAGCAGCCCGACCCTAGCGGGAGAAAATGAGCAGTTCTTC	CASSPTLAGENEQFF
TRBV5-1	TRBJ2-2	.	.	TGCGCCAGCAGCCCCGGTAGGGGCGCCGGGGAGCTGTTTTTT	CASSPGRGAGELFF
TRBV14	TRBJ1-2	.	TRBD1	TGTGCCAGCAGCGCAGGGACAGGGCCCACCCACACCTTC	CASSAGTGPTHTF
TRBV5-6	TRBJ2-7	.	.	TGTGCCAGCAGCTTGCAGGACGGGAGCTCCTACGAGCAGTACTTC	CASSLQDGSSYEQYF
TRBV19	TRBJ2-3	.	TRBD2	TGTGCCAGTAGCTCGCCGGGACTAGCGGGAGCTAGAGATACGCAGTATTTT	CASSSPGLAGARDTQYF
TRBV4-1	TRBJ2-7	.	TRBD1	TGCGCCAGCAGCCATGGACAGGGGGAAGGCTACGAGCAGTACTTC	CASSHGQGEGYEQYF
TRBV14	TRBJ2-5	.	.	TGTGCCAGCAGCAGGACACCACAAGAGACCCAGTACTTC	CASSRTPQETQYF
TRBV5-4	TRBJ2-1	few	TRBD2	TGTGCCAGCAGCTGGCTAGCGGGGGGGCTCGGTGAGCAGTTCTTC	CASSWLAGGLGEQFF
TRBV5-4	TRBJ1-1	few	TRBD1	TGTGCCAGCAGCTTCCCGGGACAGTCGGACACTGAAGCTTTCTTT	CASSFPGQSDTEAFF
TRBV9	TRBJ2-3	once	.	TGTGCCAGCAGCGTAGCTGCGACTAGCACAGATACGCAGTATTTT	CASSVAATSTDTQYF
TRBV5-1	TRBJ2-7	once	TRBD1	TGCGCCAGCAGCTTGGCCTCTACGGGACAGTGGGACTACGAGCAGTACTTC	CASSLASTGQWDYEQYF
TRBV7-2	TRBJ2-7	.	.	TGTGCCAGCAGCGGCGGCGGTACCTACGAGCAGTACTTC	CASSGGGTYEQYF
TRBV11-3	TRBJ2-5	.	TRBD1	TGTGCCAGCAGCTTAGGGGACAGGGTAAACCAAGAGACCCAGTACTTC	CASSLGDRVNQETQYF
TRBV19	TRBJ1-5	.	TRBD1	TGTGCCAGTAGTGTTCCACAGGGGCGCCAGCATTTT	CASSVPQGRQHF
TRBV13	TRBJ2-7	.	.	TGTGCCAGCAGCCCCCCCGCGGCCTACGAGCAGTACTTC	CASSPPAAYEQYF
TRBV5-6	TRBJ2-7	.	TRBD2	TGTGCCAGCAGCTTGGGGGGAGGGTGGTACGAGCAGTACTTC	CASSLGGGWYEQYF
TRBV11-2	TRBJ2-7	.	TRBD1	TGTGCCAGCAGCTTAGCATCACAAGGACAGGGCTTTTACGAGCAGTACTTC	CASSLASQGQGFYEQYF
TRBV11-3	TRBJ2-5	.	.	TGTGCCAGCAGCTTTTCCCTCCAAGAGACCCAGTACTTC	CASSFSLQETQYF
TRBV5-4	TRBJ2-7	.	TRBD1	TGTGCCAGCAGAAGACAGGGGGCGGGCTACGAGCAGTACTTC	CASRRQGAGYEQYF
TRBV28	TRBJ1-5	.	.	TGTGCCAGCAGCTCAGGGTCGGGTGACAATCAGCCCCAGCATTTT	CASSSGSGDNQPQHF
TRBV11-2	TRBJ2-7	.	.	TGTGCCAGTCCGGGACACTCCTACGAGCAGTACTTC	CASPGHSYEQYF
TRBV5-6	TRBJ1-4	.	.	TGTGCCAGCAGTTTGCCAGGGACTTCGATGGAAAAACTGTTTTTT	CASSLPGTSMEKLFF